A selection of T cell receptor beta chains follows, all from one sample in a study of T cell responses to AZD1222 COVID-19 vaccine. Using immunoSEQ multiplex PCR, the repertoire was profiled, and TCRdb retains in-frame clones only, with some absent. The data contain under 100,000 clones, 70% to 90% of them singletons. The specimen comprised peripheral blood, sampled on day 0 of AZD1222 vaccination. The receptor set was obtained from an adult in good health. Each CDR3 is given without its conserved first and last residue. Each record gives: V gene, J gene, CDR3 protein.

v_gene: TRBV7-9; j_gene: TRBJ1-2; CDR3aa: ASSLGRLYGYT
v_gene: TRBV6-5; j_gene: TRBJ1-6; CDR3aa: ASSTGAIGSPLH
v_gene: TRBV7-6; j_gene: TRBJ2-5; CDR3aa: ASSEVVETQY
v_gene: TRBV6-6; j_gene: TRBJ1-2; CDR3aa: ASSATGLYGYT
v_gene: TRBV19; j_gene: TRBJ1-2; CDR3aa: ASSGSRFYGYT
v_gene: TRBV19; j_gene: TRBJ2-5; CDR3aa: ASSITRGGMGQETQY
v_gene: TRBV6-1; j_gene: TRBJ2-1; CDR3aa: ASSDRLAGGPEQF
v_gene: TRBV7-9; j_gene: TRBJ2-3; CDR3aa: ASSWGSDTQY
v_gene: TRBV10-2; j_gene: TRBJ2-3; CDR3aa: ASTPSTDTQY
v_gene: TRBV7-2; j_gene: TRBJ2-5; CDR3aa: ASSTGLKETQY
v_gene: TRBV5-5; j_gene: TRBJ1-4; CDR3aa: ASSSTGNNEKLF
v_gene: TRBV29-1; j_gene: TRBJ1-2; CDR3aa: SFAGGGNYGYT
v_gene: TRBV6-5; j_gene: TRBJ1-1; CDR3aa: ASSKLGLNTEAF
v_gene: TRBV7-6; j_gene: TRBJ1-1; CDR3aa: ASSSTGNTEAF
v_gene: TRBV14; j_gene: TRBJ2-6; CDR3aa: ASSQVTSPNVLT
v_gene: TRBV30; j_gene: TRBJ1-5; CDR3aa: AWSVLGQGSQPQH